A single sample is the source of the 26 T cell receptor beta chains below, sequenced in a study of T cells after yellow fever vaccination. TCRdb called the 5' RACE reads again in MiXCR, with one record for every CDR3 protein. The repertoire holds hundreds of thousands of distinct CDR3 sequences, roughly 14% seen once, with around 15% in the top ten. Sample: PBMCs, taken on the day of the yellow fever booster vaccination. Receptors were obtained from a man aged 30 to 45 who received the YFV17D yellow fever vaccine.

In its sample, this clonotype was seen a few times. The V call is TRBV24-1, the J call TRBJ2-1, with TRBD1 identical over 7 bases. Germline V gene sequence: CDR1 KGHDR, CDR2 SFDVKD. The CDR3 spans 15 residues. V shed 1 base and J 6 bases; nucleotides not matched to a gene: 5. The DNA of the CDR3 is TGTGCCACCAGTGATTTTGCCCCAGGGGGCAATGAGCAGTTCTTC. As protein: CATSDFAPGGNEQFF.

The J gene is TRBJ1-2, the V gene TRBV5-1, with D tentatively TRBD1 (5 bases). Trimming left V 4 bases short and J 4 bases short, with 11 bases between. Germline lookup yields CDR1 SGHRS and CDR2 YFSETQ. This CDR3 has 13 amino acids. The CDR3 nucleotides read TGCGCCAGCAGCCCCGGACATCTCTATGGCTACACCTTC. This codes for CASSPGHLYGYTF.

This clonotype has a handful of counts. Here the CDR3 DNA reads TGTGCCAGCAGCCATCAGGGACAGACTATTAGAAACACAGATACGCAGTATTTT. Translation: CASSHQGQTIRNTDTQYF. V gene TRBV11-1 combines with J gene TRBJ2-3, with 7 positions matching TRBD1. V shed 5 bases and J 2 bases; nucleotides not matched to a gene: 16. This CDR3 region has 18 residues. Germline CDR1 reads SGHAT; CDR2 reads FQDESV (reference sequence).

The J gene is TRBJ2-1, the V gene TRBV7-8; 7 nucleotides align to TRBD1. Germline CDR1 is SGHVS and CDR2 is FQNEAQ. The V gene end was trimmed by 4 bases and the J gene end by 3 bases; junction bases not matched to a gene: 6. The CDR3 spans 15 residues. The CDR3 DNA reads as TGTGCCAGCAGCTCCCCCCGGGACAGCTACAATGAGCAGTTCTTC. Protein product: CASSSPRDSYNEQFF. Full variable domain (missing parts from reference TRBV7-8 and TRBJ2-1): GAGVSQSPRYKVAKRGQDVALRCDPISGHVSLFWYQQALGQGPEFLTYFQNEAQLDKSGLPSDRFFAERPEGSVSTLKIQRTQQEDSAVYLCASSSPRDSYNEQFFGPGTRLTVL.

The chain joins TRBV19 to TRBJ2-7; 10 bases agree with TRBD2. J lost 3 bases, V lost 3 bases, and 5 bases had no gene match. Germline V gene lookup returns CDR1 LNHDA and CDR2 SQIVND (reference sequence). The CDR3 totals 15 residues. The chain's CDR3 is CASSISLAGDYEQYF. In DNA form, the CDR3 reads TGTGCCAGTAGTATTAGTCTAGCGGGAGACTACGAGCAGTACTTC.

The chain employs TRBV6-5 and TRBJ1-1; D is unclear. CDR3 size: 17 residues. The germline V gene has CDR1 MNHEY and CDR2 SVGAGI. V shed 0 bases and J shed 6 bases, with 20 bases lying between them. The CDR3 sequence: CASSYSMRNGELPEAFF. Written as DNA, the CDR3 is TGTGCCAGCAGTTACTCGATGAGGAATGGGGAACTACCTGAAGCTTTCTTT.

This clonotype has just a few counts. The CDR3, as DNA: TGTGCCAGCAGCCTGAACGTTAACCCGACTAGCGGGGGGCCGCCTAGCACAGATACGCAGTATTTT. Residues: CASSLNVNPTSGGPPSTDTQYF. V is TRBV3-1 and J is TRBJ2-3, with TRBD2 matching over 13 bases. Germline V gene lookup returns CDR1 LGHDT and CDR2 YNNKEL (reference sequence). CDR3 size: 22 residues. Losses at the gene ends were 4 bases for V and 0 bases for J; bases not matched to a gene: 19.

In this sample, this clonotype turned up a few times. This rearrangement joins TRBV18 to TRBJ1-1, with TRBD1 matching 9 bases. This CDR3 is 15 amino acids long. V was clipped by 2 bases and J by 4 bases; unmatched bases: 5. From germline, CDR1 is KGHSH and CDR2 LQKENI. CDR3: CASSPAGTGTTEAFF. The CDR3 bases are TGTGCCAGCTCACCAGCCGGGACAGGGACCACTGAAGCTTTCTTT.

The chain is built from TRBV18 and TRBJ1-5, with 8 bases aligning to TRBD1. The CDR3 totals 14 residues. The germline gives CDR1 KGHSH, CDR2 LQKENI. J gave up 7 bases and V 4 bases, and 6 bases lay outside the gene matches. CDR3 protein: CASSQQGVGQPQHF. CDR3 DNA sequence: TGTGCCAGCTCACAACAGGGGGTTGGGCAGCCCCAGCATTTT.

In its sample, this clonotype was seen a few times. The chain couples TRBV10-3 to TRBJ2-1; D is perhaps TRBD2 (5 bases). CDR1 ENHRY and CDR2 SYGVKD come from the germline V gene. The length of the CDR3 is 14 residues. V was trimmed by 10 bases and J by 7 bases, leaving 20 bases between them. CDR3 sequence: CATTPRTQKNEQFF. The CDR3, as DNA: TGTGCCACAACCCCGCGGACTCAGAAGAATGAGCAGTTCTTC.

This clonotype was seen only a few times. V usage is TRBV29-1 and J usage is TRBJ2-7; D possibly corresponds to TRBD1 (6 bases). Germline-derived CDR1 and CDR2 are SQVTM and ANQGSEA. CDR3 length equals 12 residues. Trimming left V 6 bases short and J 1 base short, with 10 bases between. The CDR3 sequence is CSVSQGSYEQYF. The DNA of the CDR3 is TGCAGCGTGTCCCAGGGGTCCTACGAGCAGTACTTC.

The table lists this clonotype with a few counts. This chain joins TRBV27 and TRBJ2-4; maybe TRBD2 (5 bases). Per the germline V gene, CDR1 is MNHEY and CDR2 is SMNVEV (reference sequence). The CDR3 runs to 15 residues. V lost 8 bases and J lost 5, with 19 bases in between. DNA for the CDR3: TGTGCCAGCCATTCGGCAGGACTGTTCCAAAACATTCAGTACTTC. Translated: CASHSAGLFQNIQYF.

The chain couples TRBV12-5 to TRBJ2-3; TRBD1 might be the D (7 bases). The germline gives CDR1 LGHNT, CDR2 FRNRAP. This CDR3 region has 17 residues. Trimming stripped 0 bases from V and 2 bases from J, with 15 bases between. The CDR3 nucleotides are TGTGCTAGTGGTTTGGTACGAGGGGGGACAGACACAGATACGCAGTATTTT. Translating gives CASGLVRGGTDTDTQYF.

The V and J genes are TRBV28 and TRBJ2-7; unclear D gene. Trimming stripped 8 bases from V and 2 bases from J, with 10 bases between. Germline CDR1 and CDR2: MDHEN and SYDVKM. The CDR3 runs to 12 residues. The CDR3 region is CASWTPPYEQYF. As DNA, the CDR3 is TGTGCCAGCTGGACGCCCCCCTACGAGCAGTACTTC.

A few counts support this clonotype. The CDR3 DNA reads TGTGCCAGCAGAGGGACTAGCGGACGCTCCTACAATGAGCAGTTCTTC. It yields the protein CASRGTSGRSYNEQFF. V and J are TRBV7-2 and TRBJ2-1, with 11 nucleotides matching TRBD2. With V trimmed by 6 bases and J by 0 bases, 4 bases remained unmatched. The CDR3 has 16 amino acids. Looked up from germline, CDR1 is SGHTA and CDR2 is FQGNSA. Combining the CDR3 with reference TRBV7-2 and TRBJ2-1 gives the whole variable domain GAGVSQSPSNKVTEKGKDVELRCDPISGHTALYWYRQSLGQGLEFLIYFQGNSAPDKSGLPSDRFSAERTGGSVSTLTIQRTQQEDSAVYLCASRGTSGRSYNEQFFGPGTRLTVL.

V gene TRBV11-2 combines with J gene TRBJ1-1; D is undetermined. In germline, CDR1 is SGHAT, CDR2 FQNNGV. The CDR3 is 10 amino acids. V lost 8 bases to trimming and J lost 3 bases, with 4 bases between them. As DNA, the CDR3 is TGTGCCAGCGGTTACACTGAAGCTTTCTTT. Its protein is CASGYTEAFF.

This clonotype was observed a handful of times. The gene calls are TRBV18 and TRBJ2-1; TRBD1 might be the D (6 bases). V was trimmed by 6 bases and J by 0 bases, leaving 9 bases between them. Germline V gene data show CDR1 as KGHSH and CDR2 as LQKENI. The CDR3 spans 14 residues. Here the CDR3 reads CASSGTISYNEQFF. CDR3 coding DNA: TGTGCCAGCTCTGGGACAATCTCCTACAATGAGCAGTTCTTC. Filled out from reference TRBV18 and TRBJ2-1, the complete variable domain reads NAGVMQNPRHLVRRRGQEARLRCSPMKGHSHVYWYRQLPEEGLKFMVYLQKENIIDESGMPKERFSAEFPKEGPSILRIQQVVRGDSAAYFCASSGTISYNEQFFGPGTRLTVL.

The V and J genes are TRBV12-3 or TRBV12-4 and TRBJ2-6; D gene uncertain. CDR3 length equals 14 residues. Trimming stripped 8 bases from V and 0 bases from J, with 8 bases between. This chain's CDR3 is CASLGGSGANVLTF. The DNA of the CDR3 is TGTGCCAGCCTAGGTGGCTCTGGGGCCAACGTCCTGACTTTC.

The chain uses TRBV19 and TRBJ2-7; D uncertain. CDR1 LNHDA and CDR2 SQIVND come from the germline V gene (reference sequence). There are 14 residues in the CDR3. Trimming stripped 7 bases from V and 2 bases from J, with 15 bases between. CDR3 protein: CASKDRLDAYEQYF. CDR3 nucleotide sequence: TGTGCCAGTAAGGACCGCTTGGATGCCTACGAGCAGTACTTC.

The chain carries TRBV7-2 and TRBJ1-2, with D possibly being TRBD1 (5 bases). The germline gives CDR1 SGHTA, CDR2 FQGNSA. The germline V and J ends were trimmed by 4 bases and 4 bases, with 13 bases remaining between them. This CDR3 is 14 amino acids long. CDR3 region: CASSSSAQVYGYTF. The CDR3 coding sequence is TGTGCCAGCAGCTCATCCGCACAGGTCTATGGCTACACCTTC.

This clonotype was counted many times. This sequence joins TRBV6-4 and TRBJ2-2; the D is unclear. V lost 2 bases and J lost 3, with 4 bases in between. There are 13 residues in the CDR3. Germline lookup yields CDR1 MRHNA and CDR2 SNTAGT. The CDR3 here is CASSDRDTGELFF. CDR3 DNA sequence: TGTGCCAGCAGTGACAGGGACACCGGGGAGCTGTTTTTT.

Many counts were recorded for this clonotype. V is TRBV5-1 and J is TRBJ2-5; no definite D call. Per the germline V gene, CDR1 is SGHRS and CDR2 is YFSETQ. V was clipped by 0 bases and J by 5 bases, with 8 bases between them. CDR3 size: 13 residues. The CDR3 sequence: CASSLGNGETQYF. The DNA of the CDR3 is TGCGCCAGCAGCTTGGGGAATGGGGAGACCCAGTACTTC.

The chain has TRBV5-4 and TRBJ2-2; 12 positions match TRBD2. The junction had 8 bases not matched to a gene; V was cut back by 4 bases and J by 7 bases. The CDR3 contains 16 residues. Germline V gene data show CDR1 as SGHNT and CDR2 as YYREEE (reference sequence). The CDR3 nucleotides are TGTGCCAGCAGCAAGACTAGCGGGGGTAACGTCGGGGAGCTGTTTTTT. It codes for CASSKTSGGNVGELFF. Together with reference TRBV5-4 and TRBJ2-2, the CDR3 gives the full variable domain: ETGVTQSPTHLIKTRGQQVTLRCSSQSGHNTVSWYQQALGQGPQFIFQYYREEENGRGNFPPRFSGLQFPNYSSELNVNALELDDSALYLCASSKTSGGNVGELFFGEGSRLTVL.

This clonotype was detected ten times or more. The chain joins TRBV30 to TRBJ1-1; a possible D gene is TRBD1 (5 bases). The CDR3 has 11 residues. Germline V gives CDR1 GTSNPN, CDR2 SVGIG (reference sequence). V gave up 3 bases and J gave up 6 bases, with 8 bases separating them. Here the CDR3 reads CAWRGVAEAFF. The CDR3 DNA sequence: TGTGCCTGGAGGGGGGTGGCTGAAGCTTTCTTT.

In this sample, this clonotype turned up many times. The chain has TRBV27 and TRBJ2-7; D tentatively reads TRBD1 or TRBD2 (7 bases each). CDR3 size: 12 residues. The V gene lost 6 bases and the J gene lost 6 bases, with 12 bases spanning the gap. In germline, CDR1 is MNHEY, CDR2 SMNVEV (reference sequence). The CDR3 loop reads CASRGGTAEQYF. The CDR3 DNA sequence: TGTGCCAGCAGGGGGGGGACAGCCGAGCAGTACTTC.

In its sample, this clonotype was seen a few times. The rearrangement joins TRBV20-1 to TRBJ2-2; tentative D call: TRBD1 (6 bases). The CDR3 loop spans 15 amino acids. CDR1 is DFQATT and CDR2 is SNEGSKA in the germline V gene (reference sequence). V was pared by 3 bases and J by 7 bases, with 18 bases between. The CDR3 DNA reads as TGCAGTGCTAGGCGGAACAGGGCGGTACGCGGGGAGCTGTTTTTT. Amino acid sequence: CSARRNRAVRGELFF.